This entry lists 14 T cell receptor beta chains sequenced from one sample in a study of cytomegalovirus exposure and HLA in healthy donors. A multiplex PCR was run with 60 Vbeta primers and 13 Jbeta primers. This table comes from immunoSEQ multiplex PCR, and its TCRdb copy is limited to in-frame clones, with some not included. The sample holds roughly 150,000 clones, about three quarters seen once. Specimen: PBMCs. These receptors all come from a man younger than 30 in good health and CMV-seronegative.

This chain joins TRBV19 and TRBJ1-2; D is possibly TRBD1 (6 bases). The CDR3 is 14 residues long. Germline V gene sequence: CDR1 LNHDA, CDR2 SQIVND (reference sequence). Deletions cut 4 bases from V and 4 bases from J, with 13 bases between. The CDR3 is CASSNNRASYGYTF. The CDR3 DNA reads TGTGCCAGTAGTAACAACAGGGCCAGCTATGGCTACACCTTC.

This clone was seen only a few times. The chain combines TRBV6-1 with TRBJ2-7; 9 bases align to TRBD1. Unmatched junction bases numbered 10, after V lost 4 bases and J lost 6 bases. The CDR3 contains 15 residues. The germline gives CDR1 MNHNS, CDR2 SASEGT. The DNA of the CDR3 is TGTGCCAGCAGTGGCTTGACAGGGGGGGTGTCCGAGCAGTACTTC. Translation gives CASSGLTGGVSEQYF.

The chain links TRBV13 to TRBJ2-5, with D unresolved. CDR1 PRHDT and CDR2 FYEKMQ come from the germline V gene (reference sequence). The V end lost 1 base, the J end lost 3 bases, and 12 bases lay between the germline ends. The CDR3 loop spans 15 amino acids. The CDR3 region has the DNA TGTGCCAGCAGCTTAGTTATAGGAGCCAAAGAGACCCAGTACTTC. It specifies CASSLVIGAKETQYF.

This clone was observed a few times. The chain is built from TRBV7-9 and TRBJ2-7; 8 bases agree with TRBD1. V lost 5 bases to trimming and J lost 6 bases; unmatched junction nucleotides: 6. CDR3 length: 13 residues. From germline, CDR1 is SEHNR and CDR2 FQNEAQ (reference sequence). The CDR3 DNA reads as TGTGCCAGCAGCCACCGGACAGGGAGCGAGCAGTACTTC. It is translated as CASSHRTGSEQYF.

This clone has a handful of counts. The CDR3 region has the DNA TGCGCCAGCAGCCAAGGGGGGACAGGGTTGTACTTC. Translated: CASSQGGTGLYF. V is TRBV4-3 and J is TRBJ2-7; 9 nucleotides match TRBD1. Trimming removed 1 base from V and 12 bases from J; junction bases left unmatched: 4. Per germline, CDR1 LGHNA and CDR2 YSLEER. This CDR3 has 12 amino acids.

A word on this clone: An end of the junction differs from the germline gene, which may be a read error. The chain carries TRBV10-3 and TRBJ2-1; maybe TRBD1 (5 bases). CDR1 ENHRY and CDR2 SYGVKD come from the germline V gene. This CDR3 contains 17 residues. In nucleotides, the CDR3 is TGTGCCATCAGTGAGTCGACCACAGGTTATACTTACAGTGAGCAGTTCTTC. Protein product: CAISESTTGYTYSEQFF.

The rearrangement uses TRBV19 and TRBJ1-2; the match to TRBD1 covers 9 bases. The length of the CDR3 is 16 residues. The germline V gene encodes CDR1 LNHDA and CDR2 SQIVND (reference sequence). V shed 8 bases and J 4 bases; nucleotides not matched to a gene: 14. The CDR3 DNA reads TGTGCCAGTCGACCGAGGGGGGACAGGGATGGCTATGGCTACACCTTC. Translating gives CASRPRGDRDGYGYTF. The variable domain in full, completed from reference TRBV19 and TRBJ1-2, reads DGGITQSPKYLFRKEGQNVTLSCEQNLNHDAMYWYRQDPGQGLRLIYYSQIVNDFQKGDIAEGYSVSREKKESFPLTVTSAQKNPTAFYLCASRPRGDRDGYGYTFGSGTRLTVV.

The CDR3 spells CASSQWAGNLHGYTF. The CDR3 DNA sequence: TGCGCCAGCAGCCAATGGGCAGGCAACCTCCATGGCTACACCTTC. This chain connects TRBV4-1 to TRBJ1-2; D gene unclear. Per germline, CDR1 MGHRA and CDR2 YSYEKL. CDR3 length: 15 amino acids. V lost 2 bases and J 6 bases, leaving 16 bases between the germline ends.

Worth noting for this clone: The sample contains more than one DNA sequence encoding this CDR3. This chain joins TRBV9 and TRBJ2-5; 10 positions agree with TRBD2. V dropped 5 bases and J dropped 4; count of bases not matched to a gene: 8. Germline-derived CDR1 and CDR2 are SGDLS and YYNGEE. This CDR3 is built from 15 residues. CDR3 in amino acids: CASSPPSGSAETQYF. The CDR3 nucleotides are TGTGCCAGCAGTCCTCCTAGCGGGAGTGCAGAGACCCAGTACTTC.

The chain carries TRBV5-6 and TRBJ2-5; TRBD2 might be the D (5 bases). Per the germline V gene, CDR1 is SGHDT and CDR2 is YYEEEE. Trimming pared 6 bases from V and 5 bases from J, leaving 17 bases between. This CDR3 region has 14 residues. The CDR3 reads CASTADSGWETQYF. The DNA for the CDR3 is TGTGCCAGCACCGCCGACTCGGGATGGGAGACCCAGTACTTC.

CDR3 protein: CSVEGGEGGSEKLFF. In DNA form, the CDR3 reads TGCAGCGTTGAAGGGGGGGAGGGAGGGAGTGAAAAACTGTTTTTT. The V call is TRBV29-1, the J call TRBJ1-4, with D tentatively TRBD1 (5 bases). This CDR3 region has 15 residues. Germline V CDR1 and CDR2: SQVTM, ANQGSEA. Trimming removed 1 base at V and 7 bases at J, with 16 bases between.

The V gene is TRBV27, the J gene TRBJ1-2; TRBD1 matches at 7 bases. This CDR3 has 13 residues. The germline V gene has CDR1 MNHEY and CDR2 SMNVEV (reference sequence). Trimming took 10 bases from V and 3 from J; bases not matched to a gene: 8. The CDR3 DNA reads TGTGCCACCCGGGACAGTCCGGACTATGGCTACACCTTC. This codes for CATRDSPDYGYTF.

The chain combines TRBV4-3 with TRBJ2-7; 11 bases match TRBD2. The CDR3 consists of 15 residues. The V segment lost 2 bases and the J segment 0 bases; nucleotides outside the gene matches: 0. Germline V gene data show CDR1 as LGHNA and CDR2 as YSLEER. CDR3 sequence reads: CASSQTSGSSYEQYF. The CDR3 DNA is TGCGCCAGCAGCCAAACTAGCGGGAGCTCCTACGAGCAGTACTTC.

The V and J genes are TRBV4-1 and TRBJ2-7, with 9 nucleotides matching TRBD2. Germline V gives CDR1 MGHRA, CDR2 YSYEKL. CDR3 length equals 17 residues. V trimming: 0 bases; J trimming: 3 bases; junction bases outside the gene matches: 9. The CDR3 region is CASSQELRLAGNYEQYF. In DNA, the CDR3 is TGCGCCAGCAGCCAAGAGTTGCGGCTAGCGGGGAACTACGAGCAGTACTTC.